The sequence of this T cell receptor beta chain was determined in a study of cytomegalovirus exposure and HLA in healthy donors. This CDR3 spans 16 amino acids. Germline CDR1 is MNHEY and CDR2 is SVGAGI. The J segment lost 3 bases and the V segment lost 0 bases, leaving 5 bases of the junction unmatched. Likely unrecorded immune exposures existed in these nominally healthy donors. This clone was observed a few times. Its antigen remains unknown. Study results and limitations: Within an earlier analysis, most TCR beta V segments proved productive either about 87% or about 30% of the time.

13 Jbeta primers and 60 Vbeta primers were used for the PCR. Produced via immunoSEQ multiplex PCR; TCRdb's table is partial and in-frame only. The table lists 60,000 to 70,000 clones, around 78% of them singletons. Source material: PBMCs. This sequence joins TRBV6-5 and TRBJ2-1; 7 positions agree with TRBD2. This sequence originates from a middle-aged man in good health and CMV-seronegative. The DNA of the CDR3 is TGTGCCAGCAGTTACTCAAGAGCTAGCGGCTACAATGAGCAGTTCTTC. The encoded protein is CASSYSRASGYNEQFF.